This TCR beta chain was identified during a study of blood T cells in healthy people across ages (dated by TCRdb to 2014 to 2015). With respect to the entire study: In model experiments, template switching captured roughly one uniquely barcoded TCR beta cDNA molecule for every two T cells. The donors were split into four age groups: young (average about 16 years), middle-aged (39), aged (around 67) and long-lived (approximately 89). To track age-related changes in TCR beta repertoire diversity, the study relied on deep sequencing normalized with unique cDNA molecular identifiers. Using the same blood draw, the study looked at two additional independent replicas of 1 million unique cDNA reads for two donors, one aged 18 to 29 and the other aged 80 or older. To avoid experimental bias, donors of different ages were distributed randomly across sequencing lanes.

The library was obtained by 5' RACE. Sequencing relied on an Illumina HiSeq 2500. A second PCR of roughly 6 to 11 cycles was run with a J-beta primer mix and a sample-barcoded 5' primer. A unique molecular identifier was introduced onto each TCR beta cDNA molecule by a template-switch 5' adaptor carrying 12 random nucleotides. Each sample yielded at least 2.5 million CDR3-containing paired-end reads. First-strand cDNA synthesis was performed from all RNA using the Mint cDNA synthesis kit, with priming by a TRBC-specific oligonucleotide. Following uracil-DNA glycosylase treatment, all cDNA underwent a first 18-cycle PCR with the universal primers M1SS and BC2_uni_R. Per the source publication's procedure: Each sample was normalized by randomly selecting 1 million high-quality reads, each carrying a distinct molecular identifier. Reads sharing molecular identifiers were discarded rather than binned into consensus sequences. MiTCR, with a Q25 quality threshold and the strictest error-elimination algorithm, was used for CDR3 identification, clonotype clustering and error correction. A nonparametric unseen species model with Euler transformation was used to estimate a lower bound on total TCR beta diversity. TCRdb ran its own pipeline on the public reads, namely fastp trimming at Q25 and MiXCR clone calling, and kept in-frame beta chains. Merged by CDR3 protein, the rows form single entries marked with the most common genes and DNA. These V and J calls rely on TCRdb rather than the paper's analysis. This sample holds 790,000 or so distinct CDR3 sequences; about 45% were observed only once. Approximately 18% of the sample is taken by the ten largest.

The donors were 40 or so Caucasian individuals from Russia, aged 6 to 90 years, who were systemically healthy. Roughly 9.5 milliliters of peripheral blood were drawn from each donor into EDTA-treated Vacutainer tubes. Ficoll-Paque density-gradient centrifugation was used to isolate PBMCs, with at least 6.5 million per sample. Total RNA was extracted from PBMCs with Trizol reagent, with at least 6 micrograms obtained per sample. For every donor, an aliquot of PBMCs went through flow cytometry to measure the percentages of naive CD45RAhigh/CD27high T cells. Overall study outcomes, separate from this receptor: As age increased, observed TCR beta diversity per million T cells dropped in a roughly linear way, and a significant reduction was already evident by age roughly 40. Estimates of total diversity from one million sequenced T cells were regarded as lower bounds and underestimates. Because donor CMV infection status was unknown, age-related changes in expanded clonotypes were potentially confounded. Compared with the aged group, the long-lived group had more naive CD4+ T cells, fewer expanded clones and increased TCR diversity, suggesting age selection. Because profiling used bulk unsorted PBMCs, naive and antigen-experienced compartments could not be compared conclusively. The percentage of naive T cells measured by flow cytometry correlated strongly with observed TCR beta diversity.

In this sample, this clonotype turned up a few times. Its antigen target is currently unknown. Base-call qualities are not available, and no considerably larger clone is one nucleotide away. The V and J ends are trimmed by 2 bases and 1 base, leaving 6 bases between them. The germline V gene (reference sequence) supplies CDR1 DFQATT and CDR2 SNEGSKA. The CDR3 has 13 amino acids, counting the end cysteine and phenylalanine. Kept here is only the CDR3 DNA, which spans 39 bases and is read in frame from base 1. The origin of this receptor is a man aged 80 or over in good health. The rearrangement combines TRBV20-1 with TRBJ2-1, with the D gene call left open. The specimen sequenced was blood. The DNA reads TGCAGTGCTAGAAAGGTTTCCTACAATGAGCAGTTCTTC. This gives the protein CSARKVSYNEQFF.